Sequencing of this T cell receptor beta chain was carried out in a study of PD-1 blockade in mismatch repair-deficient tumors. Turning to the study itself: All were previously treated, progressing patients with about a dozen mismatch repair-deficient cancer types.

This CDR3 comprises 17 residues. V gave up 3 bases and J gave up 5 bases; unmatched junction bases: 10. Germline V lookup: CDR1 SGHRS, CDR2 YFSETQ. Findings and caveats of the study: After pembrolizumab, tumor-resident clones rose rapidly, then generally contracted before radiologic responses.

Only in-frame clones appear in the TCRdb table, and some are missing; sequencing was by immunoSEQ multiplex PCR. There are around 52,000 clones in the sample; approximately 81% occur only once, and about 8.3% lies in the top ten. Every patient had mismatch repair deficiency by PCR or immunohistochemistry. TCRs were sequenced from three patients responding to pembrolizumab. On this clone: Antigen unknown.

The chain links TRBV5-1 to TRBJ2-1; TRBD2 aligns across 11 bases. The origin of this receptor is an adult with mismatch repair-deficient cancer. The sample was peripheral blood, taken about 20 weeks after starting pembrolizumab. The CDR3 DNA reads TGCGCCAGCAGCTCTCTGTATGGGACTAGCGGAAACAATGAGCAGTTCTTC. As protein: CASSSLYGTSGNNEQFF.